This T cell receptor (beta chain) emerged from a study of blood T cell repertoires in COVID-19. In the study overall: Collection of acute and convalescent COVID-19 samples took place in the United States, Italy and Spain. PBMCs, B-cell-depleted T cells, or T cells were the source of the cDNA or gDNA that made up the material.

The CDR3 spans 17 residues. The trim removed 0 bases at V and 0 bases at J, leaving 4 bases unmatched. Germline V gene data show CDR1 as SGHTA and CDR2 as FQGTGA. Per the original data handling: Reference gene primer amplification in the assay estimated nucleated cell counts. Assay: immunoSEQ multiplex PCR; the TCRdb copy retains only in-frame clones and omits some. That table furnishes V, J and clone size, whereas the DNA furnished D and trimming. The sample consists of 100,000 to 140,000 clones, around four fifths of them appearing once. This TCR derives from an older man with acute or convalescent COVID-19. The chain joins TRBV7-3 to TRBJ2-3, with 9 bases aligning to TRBD2. The sample consisted of peripheral blood. The chain's CDR3 is CASSLTGTSQSTDTQYF. The CDR3 DNA is TGTGCCAGCAGCTTAACCGGGACTAGCCAAAGCACAGATACGCAGTATTTT.